A single sample gave rise to the 17 T cell receptor beta chains below, sequenced in a study of T cells in women clearing cervical HPV infection. Assay used: immunoSEQ multiplex PCR; TCRdb lists only in-frame clones, some missing. In total, the table holds roughly 21,000 clones. Input material: blood buffy coat. These TCRs come from a woman aged 18-70 years with a cervical HPV16 infection that either progressed to CIN3+ or cleared (not recorded which).

Comments on this clone: The read halts 3 residues ahead of the CDR3 end, with the missing end drawn from the germline J gene. The chain employs TRBV18 and TRBJ2-3; a possible D gene is TRBD2 (6 bases). This CDR3 spans 19 amino acids. V dropped 0 bases and J dropped 4 bases, with 23 bases sitting between them. CDR1 and CDR2 from the germline V gene are KGHSH and LQKENI. The covered CDR3 bases are TGTGCCAGCTCACCACCGAGAGGGCAGGTAGCGGAGAAGCCAGATACG. The encoded protein is CASSPPRGQVAEKPDT. The complete CDR3 reads CASSPPRGQVAEKPDTQYF.

With regard to this clone: The read terminates 3 residues ahead of where the CDR3 ends, so the germline J gene completes it. The chain carries TRBV2 and TRBJ1-1; D is uncertain. CDR1 SNHLY and CDR2 FYNNEI come from the germline V gene. V was clipped by 6 bases and J by 0 bases, with 5 bases between them. This CDR3 spans 12 amino acids. The CDR3 region is CASRTVNTEAFF. The sequenced CDR3 bases are TGTGCCAGCAGAACGGTGAACACTGAA.

Regarding this clone: The DNA ends 3 residues before the CDR3 does, and the rest of the CDR3 is filled in from the germline J gene. This chain joins TRBV20-1 and TRBJ2-4; the D gene is possibly TRBD1 (6 bases). Deletions cut 5 bases from V and 1 base from J, with 24 bases between. The CDR3 has 18 residues. Germline assignment: CDR1 DFQATT and CDR2 SNEGSKA (reference sequence). The part of the CDR3 DNA that was read is TGCAGTGCTGCCCTTCGGGACACCTCTCATACGGCCAAAAACATT. Amino acid sequence: CSAALRDTSHTAKNI. The full CDR3 reads CSAALRDTSHTAKNIQYF.

Remarks on this clone: The read stops 3 residues short of the end of the CDR3; the missing end is completed from the germline J gene. This chain connects TRBV20-1 to TRBJ1-1; 7 positions agree with TRBD1. The CDR3 totals 15 residues. CDR1 is DFQATT and CDR2 is SNEGSKA in the germline V gene (reference sequence). Unmatched junction bases numbered 17, after V lost 6 bases and J lost 7 bases. CDR3 residues: CSATGQLINKFEAFF. The sequenced CDR3 bases are TGCAGTGCAACGGGACAGTTGATCAATAAGTTTGAA.

About this clone: The sequence runs out 3 residues before the end of the CDR3; the remainder is reconstructed from the germline J gene. V usage is TRBV5-4 and J usage is TRBJ2-7, with D possibly TRBD2 on 6 matching bases. The V and J ends lost 4 bases and 1 base respectively, with 18 bases between them. This CDR3 comprises 16 residues. Germline CDR1 is SGHNT and CDR2 is YYREEE (reference sequence). The CDR3 sequence is CASSAGPRSRSYEQYF. CDR3 DNA, as far as it was read: TGTGCCAGCAGCGCGGGGCCGCGAAGCAGGTCCTACGAG.

Note on this clone: The observed sequence ends 3 residues before the CDR3 terminus, with the missing tail filled in from the germline J gene. The rearrangement links TRBV19 to TRBJ2-2; 8 bases map to TRBD1. This CDR3 region has 18 residues. Germline V CDR1 and CDR2: LNHDA, SQIVND (reference sequence). The DNA read from the CDR3 is TGTGCCAGTAGTAGAAGACAGGGGATCGGCAACGATAATGAAAAG. Its translation: CASSRRQGIGNDNEK. The entire CDR3 protein reads CASSRRQGIGNDNEKLFF.

Note on this clone: The CDR3 is cut off 3 residues early in the read; its end comes from the germline J gene. The chain employs TRBV20-1 and TRBJ1-1; 10 nucleotides align to TRBD1. Germline CDR1 and CDR2: DFQATT and SNEGSKA (reference sequence). Trimming at V came to 6 bases and at J to 1 base, leaving 2 bases not matched to a gene. The CDR3 has 13 amino acids. CDR3 amino acids: CSADRGANTEAFF. The DNA read from the CDR3 is TGCAGTGCGGACAGGGGGGCGAACACTGAA.

As concerns this clone: Sequencing ends 3 residues short of the CDR3 end; the germline J gene provides the rest. The V call is TRBV4-1, the J call TRBJ2-5; 8 bases agree with TRBD2. The junction had 1 base not matched to a gene; V was cut back by 3 bases and J by 4 bases. Germline V lookup: CDR1 MGHRA, CDR2 YSYEKL. This CDR3 spans 13 amino acids. The CDR3: CASSQLAGETQYF. Partial CDR3 DNA: TGCGCCAGCAGCCAGCTAGCGGGAGAGACC.

A word on this clone: The read terminates 3 residues ahead of where the CDR3 ends, so the germline J gene completes it. The chain carries TRBV20-1 and TRBJ2-1; 8 bases map to TRBD2. Germline V lookup: CDR1 DFQATT, CDR2 SNEGSKA (reference sequence). The CDR3 length is 14 residues. Trimming removed 1 base from V and 8 bases from J; junction bases left unmatched: 7. The covered CDR3 bases are TGCAGTGCTAGAGGGCTAGCGGGTTTGCATGAG. Residues: CSARGLAGLHE. The CDR3 reads in full as CSARGLAGLHEQFF.

For this clone: The sequenced fragment ends 3 residues before the CDR3 boundary, so the rest is inferred from the germline J gene. The chain links TRBV20-1 to TRBJ2-5, with no clear D. Trimming shortened V by 6 bases and J by 2 bases, and 16 bases separated the two germline ends. Germline CDR1 DFQATT, CDR2 SNEGSKA (reference sequence). This CDR3 comprises 14 residues. CDR3 loop: CSARNHGSQETQYF. CDR3 DNA, as far as it was read: TGCAGTGCCAGGAACCACGGTAGTCAAGAGACC.

Notes on this clone: The missing CDR3 end, 3 residues past where the read stops, is filled in from the germline J gene. The chain carries TRBV5-6 and TRBJ2-3; 7 bases agree with TRBD2. After removal of 6 bases from V and 6 bases from J, the junction contained 13 bases not matched to a gene. CDR1 and CDR2 from the germline V gene are SGHDT and YYEEEE. CDR3 size: 15 residues. This CDR3 reads CASTAAGVSLDTQYF. CDR3 bases read: TGTGCCAGCACGGCGGCGGGAGTGAGTTTGGATACG.

With regard to this clone: The read ends 3 residues shy of where the CDR3 ends; the end is completed using the germline J gene. This chain joins TRBV2 and TRBJ1-6, with D possibly matching TRBD1 (6 bases). Trimming shortened V by 6 bases and J by 8 bases, and 14 bases separated the two germline ends. This CDR3 spans 14 amino acids. Germline V lookup: CDR1 SNHLY, CDR2 FYNNEI. The sequenced CDR3 bases are TGTGCCAGCAGGGGAGGACAGTTTGATTCACCC. Its translation is CASRGGQFDSP. The CDR3 as a whole reads CASRGGQFDSPLHF.

Details on this clone: Read coverage stops 3 residues before the CDR3 terminus; the germline J gene supplies the remainder. The chain couples TRBV19 to TRBJ2-7, with 9 bases lining up with TRBD1. CDR1 LNHDA and CDR2 SQIVND come from the germline V gene (reference sequence). The CDR3 is made up of 15 amino acids. The V segment lost 4 bases and the J segment 3 bases; nucleotides outside the gene matches: 7. The sequenced part of the CDR3 DNA is TGTGCCAGTAGTAGGACAGGGGATCCCTACTACGAG. Residues: CASSRTGDPYYE. The complete CDR3 reads CASSRTGDPYYEQYF.

With respect to this clone: The read finishes 3 residues shy of the CDR3 end, and the germline J gene is used to complete it. V and J are TRBV10-3 and TRBJ2-7; D might be TRBD2 (5 bases). V gave up 2 bases and J gave up 3 bases, with 8 bases separating them. This CDR3 comprises 13 residues. CDR1 and CDR2 (germline): ENHRY, SYGVKD. CDR3 residues: CAISERLNYEQYF. Incomplete CDR3 DNA: TGTGCCATCAGTGAGCGACTAAACTACGAG.

On this clone itself: Coverage ceases 3 residues before the CDR3 finishes, and the germline J gene fills in the end. The chain employs TRBV5-1 and TRBJ1-1; 10 bases line up with TRBD1. This CDR3 has 13 residues. V was clipped by 5 bases and J by 3 bases; unmatched bases: 1. Germline V gene sequence: CDR1 SGHRS, CDR2 YFSETQ. CDR3 loop: CASRGQGYTEAFF. Partial CDR3 DNA: TGCGCCAGCAGGGGACAGGGGTACACTGAA. Full variable domain (remainder filled in from reference TRBV5-1 and TRBJ1-1): KAGVTQTPRYLIKTRGQQVTLSCSPISGHRSVSWYQQTPGQGLQFLFEYFSETQRNKGNFPGRFSGRQFSNSRSEMNVSTLELGDSALYLCASRGQGYTEAFFGQGTRLTVV.

As for this clone: With the read ending 3 residues before the CDR3 end, the germline J gene is used to fill in that end. The chain has TRBV18 and TRBJ2-5; the match to TRBD1 covers 9 bases. Trimming removed 2 bases from V and 5 bases from J; junction bases left unmatched: 6. CDR3 size: 15 residues. The germline CDR1 and CDR2 sequences are KGHSH and LQKENI. Here the CDR3 reads CASSPKDRGVETQYF. Incomplete CDR3 DNA: TGTGCCAGCTCACCAAAGGACAGGGGAGTTGAGACC.

Worth noting for this clone: The read terminates 3 residues before the CDR3 end, so the remaining end is supplied by the germline J gene. V gene TRBV18 combines with J gene TRBJ1-2; the D is unclear. The germline V gene has CDR1 KGHSH and CDR2 LQKENI. This CDR3 region has 18 residues. CDR3 DNA, as far as it was read: TGTGCCAGCTCACCACTCTTCGATAGCGGGAGAATAACCCACGAC. It encodes CASSPLFDSGRITHD. In full, the CDR3 reads CASSPLFDSGRITHDYTF.